This entry lists 21 T cell receptor beta chains sequenced from one sample in a study of blood T cell repertoires in COVID-19. This table comes from immunoSEQ multiplex PCR, and its TCRdb copy is limited to in-frame clones, with some not included. The sample records about 310,000 clones, 85% to 90% being singletons. Sequencing used peripheral blood. Receptor source: a man aged 65 to 79 with acute or convalescent COVID-19.

The genes are TRBV7-2 and TRBJ1-2, with D possibly matching TRBD1 (6 bases). Germline-derived CDR1 and CDR2 are SGHTA and FQGNSA. The V end lost 5 bases, the J end lost 6 bases, and 22 bases lay between the germline ends. The CDR3 length is 16 residues. CDR3 in DNA: TGTGCCAGCAGCCGTTTTCCCCCGGGGCGACAGGATGGCTACACCTTC. Protein product: CASSRFPPGRQDGYTF.

The chain is built from TRBV7-2 and TRBJ1-4; tentatively, D is TRBD1 (6 bases). The V gene's germline CDR1 is SGHTA and CDR2 FQGNSA. V lost 6 bases and J 4 bases, leaving 12 bases between the germline ends. The CDR3 spans 14 residues. The CDR3 sequence is CASSTQGGNEKLFF. The CDR3 DNA is TGTGCCAGCAGTACACAGGGCGGTAATGAAAAACTGTTTTTT.

The rearrangement links TRBV6-4 to TRBJ2-2, with D unresolved. V shed 0 bases and J shed 0 bases, with 8 bases lying between them. Per germline, CDR1 MRHNA and CDR2 SNTAGT. The CDR3 consists of 16 residues. CDR3 sequence reads: CASSDSALANTGELFF. In nucleotides, the CDR3 is TGTGCCAGCAGTGACTCGGCCCTAGCGAACACCGGGGAGCTGTTTTTT.

This chain joins TRBV4-3 and TRBJ2-2, with 10 nucleotides matching TRBD1. With V trimmed by 4 bases and J by 8 bases, 7 bases remained unmatched. The CDR3 extends over 15 amino acids. The germline V gene has CDR1 LGHNA and CDR2 YSLEER. The CDR3 reads CASSLWDRGVGELFF. The CDR3 nucleotides are TGCGCCAGCAGCCTTTGGGACAGGGGAGTGGGGGAGCTGTTTTTT.

V and J are TRBV5-3 and TRBJ2-1; D perhaps matches TRBD2 (7 bases). TRBV5-3 is an ORF; its function is uncertain. This CDR3 contains 20 residues. V lost 7 bases and J lost 0, with 29 bases in between. In DNA, the CDR3 is TGTGCCAGAGGGACAAGGGGATTTCAACCAGCGGGAAGCTCCTACAATGAGCAGTTCTTC. Protein: CARGTRGFQPAGSSYNEQFF.

This sequence joins TRBV4-3 and TRBJ1-6; the D is unclear. Germline V lookup: CDR1 LGHNA, CDR2 YSLEER. Trimming took off 0 bases at V and 7 bases at J, with 10 bases between the two ends. CDR3 length: 15 amino acids. The CDR3 nucleotides read TGCGCCAGCAGCCAAGATATTGCAGAAAATTCACCCCTCCACTTT. This sequence encodes CASSQDIAENSPLHF.

V is TRBV9 and J is TRBJ2-3; the D gene is possibly TRBD2 (6 bases). CDR3 length: 15 residues. Germline V lookup: CDR1 SGDLS, CDR2 YYNGEE. The V end lost 4 bases, the J end lost 8 bases, and 20 bases lay between the germline ends. The CDR3 DNA sequence: TGTGCCAGCAGCTCCCTTTGGGGGGACGCAGGTACGCAGTATTTT. Translation: CASSSLWGDAGTQYF.

This clone was detected a few times. The chain uses TRBV4-3 and TRBJ1-5; 9 bases align to TRBD1. Trimming at V came to 4 bases and at J to 5 bases, leaving 3 bases not matched to a gene. CDR1 is LGHNA, CDR2 YSLEER, per germline. The CDR3 length is 14 residues. The CDR3 loop reads CASSPDRGYQPQHF. The CDR3 coding sequence is TGCGCCAGCAGCCCGGACAGGGGATATCAGCCCCAGCATTTT.

This clone was seen a few times. V and J are TRBV19 and TRBJ2-2; 7 nucleotides line up with TRBD2. Germline lookup yields CDR1 LNHDA and CDR2 SQIVND (reference sequence). The CDR3 sequence is 13 residues long. The V and J ends lost 7 bases and 6 bases, in that order; junction bases with no gene match: 5. The chain's CDR3 is CASNGGSSGELFF. Here the CDR3 DNA reads TGTGCCAGTAACGGCGGGAGCTCCGGGGAGCTGTTTTTT. The entire variable domain, with the rest obtained from reference TRBV19 and TRBJ2-2, is as follows: DGGITQSPKYLFRKEGQNVTLSCEQNLNHDAMYWYRQDPGQGLRLIYYSQIVNDFQKGDIAEGYSVSREKKESFPLTVTSAQKNPTAFYLCASNGGSSGELFFGEGSRLTVL.

V is TRBV2 and J is TRBJ2-1, with 8 positions matching TRBD1. Germline CDR1 and CDR2: SNHLY and FYNNEI. Losses at the gene ends were 6 bases for V and 9 bases for J; bases not matched to a gene: 4. This CDR3 spans 12 amino acids. The CDR3 here is CASSETGVEQFF. The CDR3 bases are TGTGCCAGCAGCGAGACAGGGGTTGAGCAGTTCTTC.

This clone was seen a single time. The chain has TRBV5-1 and TRBJ2-1, with 12 bases matching TRBD1. CDR1 and CDR2 (germline): SGHRS, YFSETQ. J gave up 4 bases and V 0 bases, and 5 bases lay outside the gene matches. CDR3 size: 17 residues. The CDR3 here is CASSLAQGQGAYNEQFF. The DNA for the CDR3 is TGCGCCAGCAGCTTGGCCCAGGGACAGGGGGCATACAATGAGCAGTTCTTC.

The chain combines TRBV5-1 with TRBJ2-1, with 7 positions matching TRBD2. The junction had 8 bases not matched to a gene; V was cut back by 2 bases and J by 6 bases. CDR3 length: 15 amino acids. Germline V gene lookup returns CDR1 SGHRS and CDR2 YFSETQ. CDR3 nucleotide sequence: TGCGCCAGCAGCTTTCTGCGCGGGAGTGGCAATGAGCAGTTCTTC. It is translated as CASSFLRGSGNEQFF.

This chain links TRBV10-3 with TRBJ1-2; the D is unclear. The CDR3 contains 15 residues. Germline lookup yields CDR1 ENHRY and CDR2 SYGVKD. V lost 0 bases, J lost 2 bases, and 10 bases lay in between. The CDR3 DNA is TGTGCCATCAGTGAGTCGGCGGGTCCAAACTATGGCTACACCTTC. It specifies CAISESAGPNYGYTF.

This clone was found a few times. J is TRBJ2-2 and V is TRBV27; D possibly corresponds to TRBD1 (5 bases). This CDR3 region has 15 residues. With 5 bases removed from V and 6 bases from J, the gap between germline ends came to 16 bases. Germline values: CDR1 MNHEY, CDR2 SMNVEV (reference sequence). The DNA of the CDR3 is TGTGCCAGCAGTCAAACAGGCCGTTACGCCGGGGAGCTGTTTTTT. This encodes CASSQTGRYAGELFF.

The V gene is TRBV3-1 (or the pseudogene TRBV3-2), the J gene TRBJ1-5; D is undetermined. The V gene lost 4 bases and the J gene lost 9 bases, with 7 bases spanning the gap. Germline CDR1 reads LGHDT; CDR2 reads YNNKEL (reference sequence). CDR3 length: 11 amino acids. CDR3 in DNA: TGTGCCAGCAGCCCGCCGGGGCCCCAGCATTTT. Its translation is CASSPPGPQHF.

The genes are TRBV27 and TRBJ2-3; 7 nucleotides line up with TRBD1. The germline CDR1 and CDR2 sequences are MNHEY and SMNVEV (reference sequence). The CDR3 has 14 residues. Trimming at V came to 5 bases and at J to 1 base, leaving 3 bases not matched to a gene. The CDR3 coding sequence is TGTGCCAGCAGTGACAGGGTTGGCACAGATACGCAGTATTTT. It is translated as CASSDRVGTDTQYF.

This rearrangement joins TRBV9 to TRBJ1-2; the D gene is possibly TRBD1 (5 bases). Trimming removed 0 bases at V and 0 bases at J, with 9 bases between. Per germline, CDR1 SGDLS and CDR2 YYNGEE. The CDR3 sequence is 15 residues long. In DNA, the CDR3 is TGTGCCAGCAGCGTAGCGACAGACGCTAACTATGGCTACACCTTC. Translation gives CASSVATDANYGYTF.

V is TRBV3-1 (or the pseudogene TRBV3-2) and J is TRBJ2-3; 8 nucleotides match TRBD2. The germline V gene has CDR1 LGHDT and CDR2 YNNKEL (reference sequence). This CDR3 has 16 residues. Trimming cost V 3 bases and J 1 base; bases outside gene matches: 6. CDR3 in amino acids: CASSHQPGLGTDTQYF. The CDR3 DNA sequence: TGTGCCAGCAGCCACCAGCCGGGACTAGGCACAGATACGCAGTATTTT.

In DNA, the CDR3 is TGTGCCAGCAGCCAAGATGCGTCAGGGGGCAGAGAGCAGTACTTC. Protein sequence: CASSQDASGGREQYF. The chain links TRBV3-1 (or the pseudogene TRBV3-2) to TRBJ2-7; 8 bases line up with TRBD1. V was clipped by 0 bases and J by 7 bases; unmatched bases: 8. The CDR3 length is 15 residues. Germline lookup yields CDR1 LGHDT and CDR2 YNNKEL (reference sequence).

The chain employs TRBV6-2 or TRBV6-3 and TRBJ2-3; 9 positions match TRBD2. The trim removed 5 bases at V and 8 bases at J, leaving 11 bases unmatched. The CDR3 extends over 15 amino acids. Germline V gene data show CDR1 as MNHEY and CDR2 as SVGEGT. The CDR3 is CASSRLRGGDLTQYF. The CDR3 DNA follows: TGTGCCAGCAGTCGCCTGCGGGGGGGGGACCTTACGCAGTATTTT.

V usage is TRBV2 and J usage is TRBJ1-1; D ambiguous. V was shortened by 4 bases and J by 1 base, with 10 bases between the two germline ends. Germline V gene lookup returns CDR1 SNHLY and CDR2 FYNNEI. The CDR3 spans 14 residues. The CDR3 spells CASSVRVQNTEAFF. In nucleotides, the CDR3 is TGTGCCAGCAGTGTACGGGTACAGAACACTGAAGCTTTCTTT.